This TCR beta chain was recorded in a study of read filtering for tumor transcriptome and immune sequencing. Overall study: RNA-seq yielded only roughly 85 to 1,400 TCR reads, IR-seq about 4.05 to 11 million. Findings of the study overall: Single-read clonotypes: roughly 80% of IR-seq clonotypes (around 3.5% of reads), 74.6% of RNA-seq clonotypes (approximately 49% of reads). This fraction held mixed bone marrow immune cells after CD138-negative sorting. RNA-seq captured clonotypes less deeply and reliably than IR-seq.

Molecular barcoded adaptors covering alpha/delta and beta/gamma chains were used on roughly 400 ng RNA. Each CDR3 protein gets one entry after TCRdb re-called the reads with MiXCR. The table records 75,000 to 90,000 distinct CDR3 sequences, approximately 13% of them present only once. In this sample, this clonotype turned up many times. Its antigen is currently unknown. This CDR3 comprises 14 residues. Trimming took 2 bases from V and 6 from J, leaving 13 bases between them. The germline CDR1 and CDR2 sequences are SEHNR and FQNEAQ (reference sequence). The TCR comes from a donor aged 40 or over with multiple myeloma. V gene TRBV7-9 combines with J gene TRBJ1-1; D remains ambiguous. Source material: a population of CD138-negative cells sorted from bone marrow. The CDR3 DNA reads as TGTGCCAGCAGCTTACCCGGGGAGGCTTCTGAAGCTTTCTTT. Its translation is CASSLPGEASEAFF.